This T cell receptor (beta chain) came from a study of T-cell reconstitution after alpha-beta-depleted transplantation in children. Study-level findings and limits: Surviving recipient cells, namely T cells and thymic progenitors, were the source of high day-60 TCRbeta diversity in some patients. Roughly two months post-transplant, alpha-beta T cells reportedly originated from several hundred graft clones that had expanded.

Unique molecular identifiers tagged the TCRbeta library. A single record per CDR3 protein comes from TCRdb applying MiXCR to the PCR reads. This table has 500,000 to 650,000 distinct CDR3 sequences, 10% to 15% appearing once. V lost 3 bases, J lost 3 bases, and 7 bases lay in between. Per germline, CDR1 MGHDK and CDR2 SYGVNS. The CDR3 runs 13 residues. As regards this clonotype: Its antigen is still unknown.

Material: PBMCs, mostly from graft donor cells, obtained 360 days after TCRalphabeta/CD19-depleted stem cell transplant. The chain joins TRBV25-1 to TRBJ2-3; D not resolved. The origin of this receptor is a male patient between 5 and 17 years old who had a stem cell transplant for acute myeloid leukemia, so the T cells may come from the graft donor. CDR3: CASSDPATDTQYF. In DNA form, the CDR3 reads TGTGCCAGCAGTGACCCGGCAACAGATACGCAGTATTTT.